This record concerns one T cell receptor (beta chain) sequence. The data originate from a study of Tregs in tolerant kidney transplant recipients. CD4+CD25+CD127- Tregs, CD4+CD25- non-Tregs, CD4 and CD8 cells were sorted. Only in-frame clones appear in the TCRdb table, and some are missing; sequencing was by immunoSEQ multiplex PCR. The sample yields some 90,000 clones, about 92% seen once. The CDR3 has 17 residues. The germline V gene encodes CDR1 LGHNA and CDR2 YNFKEQ. Trimming removed 3 bases from V and 1 base from J, with 19 bases in between. This clonotype was obtained from a human donor in good health. The V gene is TRBV4-2, the J gene TRBJ2-7; D could derive from TRBD1 or TRBD2 (9 bases each). The specimen was CD8+ T cells from blood. This CDR3 reads CASSQNRGREGSYEQYF. The CDR3 nucleotides read TGTGCCAGCAGCCAGAACAGGGGGCGGGAGGGGTCCTACGAGCAGTACTTC.